The present entry profiles one T cell receptor beta chain with its context. Its target antigen remains unknown. Per-base qualities were not stored, and no clone one base away is much larger. The receptor library was made with the immunoSEQ multiplex PCR assay. TCRdb retrieved this table from immuneACCESS and kept in-frame rearrangements only. Not all clones are present; in checked studies, unresolved V genes account for under half, and no reason is known for the remainder. Within this sample are around 30,000 clones, with 92% of them counted one time only. The top ten hold roughly 3.7% of the sample. From cysteine to phenylalanine, the CDR3 is 16 amino acids long. CDR3 DNA only is kept here, 48 bases in frame from base 1. V was cut back by 3 bases and J by 1 base, leaving a gap of 14 bases between them. From the germline V gene, CDR1 is SGHAT and CDR2 is FQNNGV. The sample originates from a study of chemoradiotherapy in HPV16-positive cancers (dated by TCRdb to between 2021 and 2023). With respect to the entire study: Candidate HPV-specific T-cell clones and common TCR motifs were defined through functional T-cell assays on cells from two HPV16-positive patients. TCR repertoires from some 89 patients with HPV-related cancers were then used to track the candidate HPV-specific TCRs and motifs. Whether T-cell immunity against the HPV oncoproteins E6 and E7 changes during chemoradiotherapy and whether survival is affected by this immunity were examined in the study.

Broad study findings and their caveats: Expansion of candidate HPV-specific clones and E7-related TCR motifs was observed in the tumor microenvironment during treatment, whereas no such expansion was observed for non-HPV-specific T cells. Only two HPV16-positive patients were used to derive the functional definition of HPV-specific T cells, and the survival association was reported for HPV16-positive patients. In HPV16-positive patients, expansion of HPV-responsive T cells during chemoradiotherapy was found to be associated with improved recurrence-free survival.

Repertoires were sampled repeatedly over the course of chemoradiotherapy, so clonal expansion could be followed in the tumor microenvironment. The clonotype comes from a human donor with HPV-associated anogenital cancer. The chain links TRBV11-2 with TRBJ2-3; the D gene identity is not certain. Sequenced material: blood, taken from a patient who underwent chemoradiotherapy. The CDR3 loop reads CASSFQTSRGTDTQYF. The DNA sequence is TGTGCCAGCAGCTTCCAGACGTCCCGGGGCACAGATACGCAGTATTTT. With the rest looked up from the reference TRBV11-2 and TRBJ2-3 genes rather than sequenced, the full variable domain is EAGVAQSPRYKIIEKRQSVAFWCNPISGHATLYWYQQILGQGPKLLIQFQNNGVVDDSQLPKDRFSAERLKGVDSTLKIQPAKLEDSAVYLCASSFQTSRGTDTQYFGPGTRLTVL.